Below are 20 T cell receptor beta chains sequenced from a single sample in a study of T cell responses to AZD1222 COVID-19 vaccine. Measured with immunoSEQ multiplex PCR; TCRdb has only the in-frame clones, and not every one. The repertoire holds about 190,000 clones, with over 80% as singletons. The material sequenced was peripheral blood, taken on day 0 of AZD1222 vaccination. Receptor source: an adult in good health.

The chain couples TRBV27 to TRBJ1-2, with 11 nucleotides matching TRBD1. V lost 7 bases to trimming and J lost 3 bases; unmatched junction nucleotides: 4. Germline V gene data show CDR1 as MNHEY and CDR2 as SMNVEV (reference sequence). The CDR3 has 14 residues. Here the CDR3 reads CASTRTGGDYGYTF. CDR3 DNA sequence: TGTGCCAGCACACGGACAGGGGGCGACTATGGCTACACCTTC.

J is TRBJ2-6 and V is TRBV6-6; the D gene is possibly TRBD1 (6 bases). V was pared by 8 bases and J by 0 bases, with 14 bases between. Germline V gives CDR1 MNHNY, CDR2 SVGAGI (reference sequence). There are 16 residues in the CDR3. CDR3 DNA: TGTGCCAGCCACGGGGACACCGACTCTGGGGCCAACGTCCTGACTTTC. Translated, it gives CASHGDTDSGANVLTF.

The rearrangement joins TRBV9 to TRBJ2-2, with 13 positions matching TRBD2. The trim removed 4 bases at V and 0 bases at J, leaving 3 bases unmatched. This CDR3 spans 17 amino acids. CDR1 is SGDLS, CDR2 YYNGEE, per germline. CDR3 in amino acids: CASSRLAGGANTGELFF. DNA of the CDR3: TGTGCCAGCAGCAGACTAGCGGGGGGCGCGAACACCGGGGAGCTGTTTTTT.

V gene TRBV6-5 combines with J gene TRBJ1-6; TRBD1 agrees at 7 bases. The ends lost 8 bases at V and 6 bases at J; junction bases unmatched: 7. Germline CDR1 MNHEY, CDR2 SVGAGI. There are 14 residues in the CDR3. The chain's CDR3 is CASQWGQLNSPLHF. CDR3 in DNA: TGTGCCAGCCAATGGGGACAGCTTAATTCACCCCTCCACTTT.

The chain couples TRBV15 to TRBJ2-7; possible D gene TRBD2, 6 bases. V was trimmed by 5 bases and J by 2 bases, leaving 16 bases between them. The V gene's germline CDR1 is LNHNV and CDR2 YYDKDF (reference sequence). The CDR3 loop spans 15 amino acids. CDR3 in amino acids: CATSSPARGTYEQYF. The CDR3 region has the DNA TGTGCCACCAGCTCCCCTGCCCGGGGGACCTACGAGCAGTACTTC.

As DNA, the CDR3 is TGTGCCAGCAGTCCCGCGGGGGGCGGTGAGACCCAGTACTTC. This gives the protein CASSPAGGGETQYF. This sequence joins TRBV11-2 and TRBJ2-5; 8 bases match TRBD2. The CDR3 totals 14 residues. Germline CDR1 SGHAT, CDR2 FQNNGV. With 6 bases clipped from V and 5 bases from J, the junction kept 8 bases outside the gene matches.

The chain joins TRBV7-2 to TRBJ1-2; TRBD1 matches at 11 bases. With V trimmed by 5 bases and J by 2 bases, 10 bases remained unmatched. Per the germline V gene, CDR1 is SGHTA and CDR2 is FQGNSA. CDR3 length: 17 residues. This chain's CDR3 is CASSRDRGLGWNYGYTF. The CDR3 DNA follows: TGTGCCAGCAGCCGGGACAGGGGGTTAGGTTGGAACTATGGCTACACCTTC.

The CDR3, as DNA: TGCGCCAGCAGCTTGGTCCCCCCCGGACAGGGAGCAGGTGAAAAACTGTTTTTT. It codes for CASSLVPPGQGAGEKLFF. V gene TRBV5-1 combines with J gene TRBJ1-4; 8 positions match TRBD1. The CDR3 runs 18 residues. V gave up 0 bases and J gave up 7 bases; unmatched junction bases: 14. Germline-derived CDR1 and CDR2 are SGHRS and YFSETQ.

The chain carries TRBV6-1 and TRBJ2-5; either TRBD1 or TRBD2 may supply D (5 bases each). V was cut by 2 bases and J by 5 bases, with 12 bases left in between. From germline, CDR1 is MNHNS and CDR2 SASEGT. The CDR3 is 14 amino acids. The CDR3 DNA reads TGTGCCAGCAGTGAAAGGGGACCTCGGGAGACCCAGTACTTC. This gives the protein CASSERGPRETQYF.

The chain links TRBV29-1 to TRBJ2-3; D might be TRBD2 (5 bases). Trimming shortened V by 6 bases and J by 5 bases, and 15 bases separated the two germline ends. This CDR3 comprises 13 residues. The germline gives CDR1 SQVTM, CDR2 ANQGSEA. The CDR3 region has the DNA TGCAGCGTGGACTTGACCGCGGGAGATACGCAGTATTTT. It is translated as CSVDLTAGDTQYF.

The sample holds one count of this clone. The V gene is TRBV4-2, the J gene TRBJ1-2; tentative D call: TRBD1 (6 bases). The CDR3 consists of 15 residues. Looked up from germline, CDR1 is LGHNA and CDR2 is YNFKEQ. Trimming took 5 bases from V and 7 from J, leaving 20 bases between them. DNA for the CDR3: TGTGCCAGCAGCTATACCTCAGGGGAGGAGTTTGGCTACACCTTC. Protein: CASSYTSGEEFGYTF.

The chain carries TRBV11-2 and TRBJ1-2; TRBD1 matches 10 bases. Germline V gene data show CDR1 as SGHAT and CDR2 as FQNNGV. Losses at the gene ends were 0 bases for V and 0 bases for J; bases not matched to a gene: 4. The CDR3 runs to 17 residues. The CDR3 coding sequence is TGTGCCAGCAGCTTAGAACCAGGGACAGGGGCTAACTATGGCTACACCTTC. Translating it yields CASSLEPGTGANYGYTF.

This rearrangement joins TRBV28 to TRBJ1-6; 8 bases agree with TRBD1. CDR3 length equals 14 residues. Germline V gives CDR1 MDHEN, CDR2 SYDVKM. J lost 12 bases, V lost 5 bases, and 9 bases had no gene match. CDR3 coding DNA: TGTGCCAGCAGTCGACAGGGGTCTTGGGAACCCCTCCACTTT. Its translation is CASSRQGSWEPLHF.

This clone was seen only once. The chain links TRBV7-2 to TRBJ2-7; weak D call: TRBD1 (6 bases). Per germline, CDR1 SGHTA and CDR2 FQGNSA. This CDR3 is 16 amino acids long. Trimming removed 4 bases at V and 0 bases at J, with 16 bases between. In DNA, the CDR3 is TGTGCCAGCAGCTCGGGTCTCTGGGACAACTCCTACGAGCAGTACTTC. It yields the protein CASSSGLWDNSYEQYF. Filled out from reference TRBV7-2 and TRBJ2-7, the complete variable domain reads GAGVSQSPSNKVTEKGKDVELRCDPISGHTALYWYRQSLGQGLEFLIYFQGNSAPDKSGLPSDRFSAERTGGSVSTLTIQRTQQEDSAVYLCASSSGLWDNSYEQYFGPGTRLTVT.

The chain employs TRBV19 and TRBJ1-5; 9 nucleotides agree with TRBD1. V lost 5 bases, J lost 6 bases, and 8 bases stayed unmatched. The CDR3 is 15 residues long. Germline V gene lookup returns CDR1 LNHDA and CDR2 SQIVND (reference sequence). CDR3 region: CASSAGTGSTQPQHF. CDR3 sequence (DNA): TGTGCCAGTAGTGCAGGGACAGGGAGTACTCAGCCCCAGCATTTT.

The genes are TRBV28 and TRBJ1-6; a possible D gene is TRBD1 (5 bases). Trimming cost V 8 bases and J 5 bases, with 10 bases left between them. This CDR3 has 13 amino acids. Germline CDR1 MDHEN, CDR2 SYDVKM. The CDR3 DNA reads as TGTGCCAGCCGCGGGGGTAATAATTCACCCCTCCACTTT. Translation: CASRGGNNSPLHF.

This sequence joins TRBV11-2 and TRBJ2-1; tentative D call: TRBD1 (5 bases). The CDR3 covers 13 residues. V lost 1 base and J 5 bases, leaving 6 bases between the germline ends. Germline lookup yields CDR1 SGHAT and CDR2 FQNNGV. This CDR3 reads CASSLGQHNEQFF. The DNA for the CDR3 is TGTGCCAGCAGCTTAGGACAGCACAATGAGCAGTTCTTC.

The chain links TRBV5-1 to TRBJ2-2, with 7 bases lining up with TRBD1. There are 15 residues in the CDR3. The junction had 7 bases not matched to a gene; V was cut back by 5 bases and J by 3 bases. Germline V gives CDR1 SGHRS, CDR2 YFSETQ. CDR3 in amino acids: CASRRTGVDTGELFF. The CDR3, as DNA: TGCGCCAGCAGACGAACAGGGGTTGACACCGGGGAGCTGTTTTTT. Variable domain in full (rest from reference TRBV5-1 and TRBJ2-2): KAGVTQTPRYLIKTRGQQVTLSCSPISGHRSVSWYQQTPGQGLQFLFEYFSETQRNKGNFPGRFSGRQFSNSRSEMNVSTLELGDSALYLCASRRTGVDTGELFFGEGSRLTVL.

The chain has TRBV6-5 and TRBJ1-5; D ambiguous. V lost 2 bases and J 2 bases, leaving 10 bases between the germline ends. The CDR3 loop spans 15 amino acids. Germline CDR1 reads MNHEY; CDR2 reads SVGAGI. CDR3 amino acids: CASSYRIIGNQPQHF. CDR3 bases: TGTGCCAGCAGTTACCGGATAATAGGCAATCAGCCCCAGCATTTT.

This chain uses TRBV7-8 with TRBJ1-1, with D possibly matching TRBD1 (5 bases). Germline CDR1 reads SGHVS; CDR2 reads FQNEAQ. The CDR3 sequence is 14 residues long. V lost 3 bases to trimming and J lost 3 bases, with 11 bases between them. The CDR3 DNA sequence: TGTGCCAGCAGCTTCCCCGGGGCGGACACTGAAGCTTTCTTT. Protein product: CASSFPGADTEAFF.